This T cell receptor beta chain came from a study of spatial heterogeneity in lung cancer. About the study: TCR and UMI combinations that were unique each appeared, on average, more than ten times in raw reads. General study findings and limits: Resection blood, more than follow-up blood, showed ubiquitous expanded tumor TCRs.

Specified time point: sample taken at primary tumor resection. Sequencing was performed on whole RNA extracted from tumor and nontumor lung tissue, or from frozen PBMC, and the material was left unsorted. The donor group consisted of 55 to 85 patients who had untreated, early-stage non-small cell lung cancer. Looked up from germline, CDR1 is KGHSH and CDR2 is LQKENI. CDR3 length equals 16 residues. V trimming: 0 bases; J trimming: 2 bases; junction bases outside the gene matches: 7. Each molecule of TCR cDNA was tagged with one unique molecular identifier. MiXCR, run by TCRdb on the 5' RACE reads, gives a single entry per CDR3 protein. This sample yields more than 85,000 distinct CDR3 sequences, of which about 9.4% are seen a single time; 6.9% belongs to the top ten. There are many counts of this clonotype. Its antigen remains unidentified.

The genes are TRBV18 and TRBJ2-7, with 7 bases aligning to TRBD1. This receptor was taken from a male donor with early-stage non-small cell lung cancer. Source: PBMCs, taken at surgery. This CDR3 is CASSPPSGQGAYEQYF. For the CDR3, the DNA is TGTGCCAGCTCACCACCGTCGGGTCAGGGGGCCTACGAGCAGTACTTC. Combining the CDR3 with reference TRBV18 and TRBJ2-7 gives the whole variable domain NAGVMQNPRHLVRRRGQEARLRCSPMKGHSHVYWYRQLPEEGLKFMVYLQKENIIDESGMPKERFSAEFPKEGPSILRIQQVVRGDSAAYFCASSPPSGQGAYEQYFGPGTRLTVT.